Described below is a single T cell receptor (beta chain) sequence and its context. The sample originates from a study of blood T cell repertoires in COVID-19. Study in general: Both acute and convalescent COVID-19 samples were obtained from the United States, Italy and Spain. Sample material is recorded as cDNA or gDNA derived from T cells, B-cell-depleted T cells, or PBMCs.

Original processing notes: Estimation of nucleated cell counts was performed using reference gene primer amplification. This table comes from immunoSEQ multiplex PCR, and its TCRdb copy is limited to in-frame clones, with some not included. V and J calls and clone size are as listed in that table; D and trimming were resolved from the DNA. The table includes tens of thousands of clones, over 70% detected once. CDR1 and CDR2 from the germline V gene are LGHDT and YNNKEL (reference sequence). V shed 1 base and J shed 3 bases, with 13 bases lying between them. This CDR3 region has 16 residues. The clonotype comes from a man aged 70 or older with acute or convalescent COVID-19. Sequencing was performed on peripheral blood. The chain joins TRBV3-1 (or the pseudogene TRBV3-2) to TRBJ2-1; D perhaps matches TRBD2 (6 bases). CDR3 nucleotide sequence: TGTGCCAGCAGCCAAGTTGCTGGGACTTTCTACAATGAGCAGTTCTTC. It encodes CASSQVAGTFYNEQFF.